The rows below give T cell receptor beta chains drawn from one sample of a study of control samples from healthy donors and cancer patients. Repertoires were generated with immunoSEQ multiplex PCR, while TCRdb's copy carries only in-frame clones and drops some. Of about 86,000 clones listed, 85% to 90% are singletons. The sequenced sample was PBMCs. These receptors came from a woman aged 45-59 years with colorectal cancer. Both conserved end residues are part of each CDR3. The order of the fields is D gene, V gene, J gene, CDR3 DNA, CDR3 protein. The D gene is left open where the match is weak.

d_call: -; v_call: TRBV5-6; j_call: TRBJ2-5; cdr3_nt: TGTGCCAGCAGCTTGGTACAGGGAGGGGAGACCCAGTACTTC; cdr3_aa: CASSLVQGGETQYF
d_call: -; v_call: TRBV10-2; j_call: TRBJ2-2; cdr3_nt: TGCGCCACGATTCAGGCGAGTAACACCGGGGAGCTGTTTTTT; cdr3_aa: CATIQASNTGELFF
d_call: -; v_call: TRBV6-1; j_call: TRBJ2-6; cdr3_nt: TGTGCCAGCAGTGAAGGGGGCTCTGGGGCCAACGTCCTGACTTTC; cdr3_aa: CASSEGGSGANVLTF
d_call: TRBD1; v_call: TRBV5-1; j_call: TRBJ1-4; cdr3_nt: TGCGCCAGTACAACGGGACAGGTTAATGAAAAACTGTTTTTT; cdr3_aa: CASTTGQVNEKLFF
d_call: -; v_call: TRBV4-3; j_call: TRBJ1-5; cdr3_nt: TGCGCCAGCAGCCAAGAGGCAGGGACCAATCAGCCCCAGCATTTT; cdr3_aa: CASSQEAGTNQPQHF
d_call: -; v_call: TRBV18; j_call: TRBJ2-5; cdr3_nt: TGTGCCAGCTCACCCGGACATACACAAGAGACCCAGTACTTC; cdr3_aa: CASSPGHTQETQYF
d_call: -; v_call: TRBV28; j_call: TRBJ1-2; cdr3_nt: TGTGCCAGCAGTCCCACAATAAACTATGGCTACACCTTC; cdr3_aa: CASSPTINYGYTF
d_call: -; v_call: TRBV5-4; j_call: TRBJ1-1; cdr3_nt: TGTGCCAGCAGCACCTTAGACAGTCTGGGGACTGAAGCTTTCTTT; cdr3_aa: CASSTLDSLGTEAFF
d_call: -; v_call: TRBV30; j_call: TRBJ1-3; cdr3_nt: TGTGCCTGGAGTACGTTCTCTGGAAACACCATATATTTT; cdr3_aa: CAWSTFSGNTIYF
d_call: -; v_call: TRBV7-2; j_call: TRBJ2-2; cdr3_nt: TGTGCCAGCAACCAACAGGGTTATAACACCGGGGAGCTGTTTTTT; cdr3_aa: CASNQQGYNTGELFF
d_call: -; v_call: TRBV30; j_call: TRBJ1-3; cdr3_nt: TGTGCCTGGTCTAGAAACACCATATATTTT; cdr3_aa: CAWSRNTIYF
d_call: -; v_call: TRBV18; j_call: TRBJ1-4; cdr3_nt: TGTGCCAGCTCAAGCCAGACGCTGGGGTCGGCTAATGAAAAACTGTTTTTT; cdr3_aa: CASSSQTLGSANEKLFF
d_call: -; v_call: TRBV19; j_call: TRBJ2-4; cdr3_nt: TGTGCCAGTAGTACTCCAGAGTCTCTAGCCAAAAACATTCAGTACTTC; cdr3_aa: CASSTPESLAKNIQYF
d_call: TRBD1; v_call: TRBV3-1/TRBV3-2; j_call: TRBJ1-3; cdr3_nt: TGTGCCAGCAGCCAGATCGGGGACAGGTCTGGAAACACCATATATTTT; cdr3_aa: CASSQIGDRSGNTIYF
d_call: TRBD1; v_call: TRBV28; j_call: TRBJ1-6; cdr3_nt: TGTGCCAGCTTTTCGGGGGGACAGATTAATTCACCCCTCCACTTT; cdr3_aa: CASFSGGQINSPLHF
d_call: -; v_call: TRBV2; j_call: TRBJ2-2; cdr3_nt: TGTGCCACCAACGGGGGCGGGGGCGGGGTTAAGCCCACGAACACCGGGGAGCTGTTTTTT; cdr3_aa: CATNGGGGGVKPTNTGELFF
d_call: -; v_call: TRBV10-3; j_call: TRBJ2-6; cdr3_nt: TGTGCCATCACAACCTCGAAGGGCGGGGCCAACGTCCTGACTTTC; cdr3_aa: CAITTSKGGANVLTF